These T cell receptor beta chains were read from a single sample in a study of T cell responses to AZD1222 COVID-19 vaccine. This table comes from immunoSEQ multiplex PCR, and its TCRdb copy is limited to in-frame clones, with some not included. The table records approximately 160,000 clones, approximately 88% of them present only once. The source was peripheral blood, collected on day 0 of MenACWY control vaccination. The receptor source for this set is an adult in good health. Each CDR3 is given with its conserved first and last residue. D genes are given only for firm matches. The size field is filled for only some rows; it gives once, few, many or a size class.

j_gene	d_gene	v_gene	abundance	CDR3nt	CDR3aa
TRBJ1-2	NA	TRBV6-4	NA	TGTGCCAGCAGTGAACAGTCAGGGCAAATTTATGGCTACACCTTC	CASSEQSGQIYGYTF
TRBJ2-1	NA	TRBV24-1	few	TGTGCCACCAAAGGATCCGGGGCGAGCTCCTACAATGAGCAGTTCTTC	CATKGSGASSYNEQFF
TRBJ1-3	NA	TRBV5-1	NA	TGCGCCAGCAGCTTGGACGCGGGGGGAAACACCATATATTTT	CASSLDAGGNTIYF
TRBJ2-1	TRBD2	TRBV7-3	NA	TGTGCCAGCAGCGAGGGGACTAGCGGGAATAGTCCCTACAATGAGCAGTTCTTC	CASSEGTSGNSPYNEQFF
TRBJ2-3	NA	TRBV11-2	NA	TGTGCCAGCAGCTTAGTAGGGGGAGGCACAGATACGCAGTATTTT	CASSLVGGGTDTQYF
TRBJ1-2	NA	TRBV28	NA	TGTGCCAGCAGTTTCGGGGGGGGCGCAGAGGTTGGCTACACCTTC	CASSFGGGAEVGYTF
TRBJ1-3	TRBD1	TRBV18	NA	TGTGCCAGCTCTCGGACAGGACAGGGGGCTCCTAACTCCTCTGGAAACACCATATATTTT	CASSRTGQGAPNSSGNTIYF
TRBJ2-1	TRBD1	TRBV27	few	TGTGCCAGCAGTATACAGGGGAATGAGCAGTTCTTC	CASSIQGNEQFF
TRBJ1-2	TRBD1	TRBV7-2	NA	TGTGCCAGCAGCCCAGCCGGGACAGCTAACTATGGCTACACCTTC	CASSPAGTANYGYTF
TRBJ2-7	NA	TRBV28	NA	TGTGCCAGCATTTCTCGGGCCTTAACGGGCTACGAGCAGTACTTC	CASISRALTGYEQYF
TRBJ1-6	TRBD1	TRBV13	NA	TGTGCCAGCAGCTTAGCCGGGACAGGGGGCGCGGATTCACCCCTCCACTTT	CASSLAGTGGADSPLHF
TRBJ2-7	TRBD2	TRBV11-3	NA	TGTGCCAGCAGCTCGACCGGACTAGCGGGCTCCTACGAGCAGTACTTC	CASSSTGLAGSYEQYF
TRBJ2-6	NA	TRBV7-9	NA	TGTGCCAGCAGCTCACTCGGGTTTGCTGGGGCCAACGTCCTGACTTTC	CASSSLGFAGANVLTF
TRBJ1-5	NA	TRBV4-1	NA	TGCGCCAGCAGCCCACAAAGAGATCAGCCCCAGCATTTT	CASSPQRDQPQHF
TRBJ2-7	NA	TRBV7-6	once	TGTGCCAGCAGCTTAGATGGACAGACCTACGAGCAGTACTTC	CASSLDGQTYEQYF
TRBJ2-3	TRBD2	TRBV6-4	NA	TGTGCCAGCAGTGACGCTAGCGGGGGTGGGGGCACAGATACGCAGTATTTT	CASSDASGGGGTDTQYF
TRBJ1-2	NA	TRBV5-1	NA	TGCGCCAGCAGCTACGACAGATTCCTCAACTATGGCTACACCTTC	CASSYDRFLNYGYTF
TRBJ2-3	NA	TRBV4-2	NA	TGTGCCAGCAGCGGACGGGACAACCTTCGCACAGATACGCAGTATTTT	CASSGRDNLRTDTQYF
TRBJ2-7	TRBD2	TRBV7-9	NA	TGTGCCAGCAGGAGAGGACTAGATTACGAGCAGTACTTC	CASRRGLDYEQYF
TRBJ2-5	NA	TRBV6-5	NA	TGTGCCAGCAGGAACCCGTCTATCCGGGAGACCCAGTACTTC	CASRNPSIRETQYF
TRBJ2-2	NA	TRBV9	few	TGTGCCAGCAGCGCTACAGGGTGGCTAGACACCGGGGAGCTGTTTTTT	CASSATGWLDTGELFF
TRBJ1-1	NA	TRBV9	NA	TGTGCCAGCAGCCTCAAACCTCAGGGGCTGAACACTGAAGCTTTCTTT	CASSLKPQGLNTEAFF